These 8 T cell receptor beta chains came from one sample sequenced in a study of OX40 agonist ivuxolimab in advanced cancers. This table comes from immunoSEQ multiplex PCR, and its TCRdb copy is limited to in-frame clones, with some not included. The sample has 40,000 to 50,000 clones, 70% to 90% seen once; the top ten hold less than 60%. The source material was CD4+ or CD8+ T cells sorted from blood, sampled in a trial of the OX40 agonist ivuxolimab. These receptors came from an adult with an advanced solid tumor such as melanoma, head and neck, liver or kidney cancer.

The chain combines TRBV28 with TRBJ2-5, with D tentatively TRBD1 or TRBD2 (5 bases each). V was shortened by 2 bases and J by 4 bases, with 8 bases between the two germline ends. CDR3 size: 13 residues. Germline-derived CDR1 and CDR2 are MDHEN and SYDVKM. Here the CDR3 reads CASSLVGGETQYF. CDR3 coding DNA: TGTGCCAGCAGTTTAGTTGGGGGAGAGACCCAGTACTTC.

V is TRBV12-2 and J is TRBJ1-6; the table's D call, TRBD1, has no DNA check behind it. TRBV12-2 is shown as a pseudogene. This CDR3 contains 15 residues. The CDR3 nucleotides read TGTGCAAGTCCCAAGGCGGGACAGGGACCTTCACCCCTCCACTTT. It is translated as CASPKAGQGPSPLHF.

V usage is TRBV4-1 and J usage is TRBJ2-7; D unresolved. Trimming took 3 bases from V and 6 from J, leaving 18 bases between them. Germline loops: CDR1 MGHRA, CDR2 YSYEKL. This CDR3 has 15 amino acids. CDR3: CASSHDQTPGLEQYF. The DNA of the CDR3 is TGCGCCAGCAGCCATGACCAAACTCCGGGCCTCGAGCAGTACTTC.

This clone was seen once. This chain uses TRBV10-1 with TRBJ1-1, with D hard to call. The V end was cut by 3 bases, the J end by 1 base, with 18 bases between. Germline V gives CDR1 WNHNN, CDR2 SYGVQD (reference sequence). This CDR3 comprises 17 residues. CDR3 sequence reads: CASSDFPGRHENTEAFF. The CDR3 DNA reads as TGCGCCAGCAGTGACTTTCCGGGCAGGCACGAGAACACTGAAGCTTTCTTT.

V usage is TRBV2 and J usage is TRBJ2-6; no firm D call. The CDR3 has 18 residues. With 4 bases removed from V and 5 bases from J, the gap between germline ends came to 21 bases. Germline V gene data show CDR1 as SNHLY and CDR2 as FYNNEI. The CDR3 sequence is CASSGCDSIQSRANVLTF. CDR3 sequence (DNA): TGTGCCAGCAGTGGGTGTGATTCGATACAAAGTCGGGCCAACGTCCTGACTTTC.

This chain joins TRBV30 and TRBJ1-2; D remains ambiguous. CDR3 length: 16 amino acids. Per the germline V gene, CDR1 is GTSNPN and CDR2 is SVGIG (reference sequence). V lost 2 bases and J lost 0, with 16 bases in between. This CDR3 reads CAWSSSSWTANYGYTF. The CDR3 nucleotides read TGTGCCTGGAGTTCAAGTAGTTGGACGGCTAACTATGGCTACACCTTC.

V gene TRBV27 combines with J gene TRBJ2-7, with 10 bases aligning to TRBD2. V gave up 5 bases and J gave up 2 bases; unmatched junction bases: 6. Germline values: CDR1 MNHEY, CDR2 SMNVEV (reference sequence). The CDR3 covers 15 residues. CDR3 in DNA: TGTGCCAGCAGTAGGCCCAGCGGGGGGGCCTACGAGCAGTACTTC. Encoded protein: CASSRPSGGAYEQYF.

The chain combines TRBV6-5 with TRBJ2-1; D call uncertain. V was trimmed by 5 bases and J by 2 bases, leaving 10 bases between them. The CDR3 runs to 14 residues. Germline-derived CDR1 and CDR2 are MNHEY and SVGAGI. The CDR3 is CASSPGLTYNEQFF. CDR3 DNA sequence: TGTGCCAGCAGTCCGGGTCTAACCTACAATGAGCAGTTCTTC.